The present T cell receptor (beta chain) was sequenced within a study of T-cell memory formation after mild COVID-19. At the level of the study: TCR clusters were mostly confined to one donor each.

General study points: Some clones that responded were present in memory (sampled pre-infection), which suggests cross-reactive memory joined. CM and EM subsets held most contracting CD4+ clones; EMRA held CD8+ ones.

cDNA libraries for TCR alpha and TCR beta, carrying sample barcodes and UMIs, came from 5'RACE with constant-segment primers. TCRdb re-called the 5' RACE reads through MiXCR, storing one row per CDR3 protein. The table includes around 160,000 distinct CDR3 sequences, around 10% detected once. Germline V gives CDR1 SGHRS, CDR2 YFSETQ. The V end was cut by 0 bases, the J end by 2 bases, with 8 bases between. The CDR3 has 14 residues. As for this clonotype: Its antigen is unidentified.

Sequencing was carried out using PBMCs or a T cell subset sorted from them (not recorded which). The receptor comes from a man aged 18 to 30 who had mild COVID-19 (a few samples of this study predate the infection). Cell type and time point are not known. The chain joins TRBV5-1 to TRBJ1-2; D call uncertain. The CDR3 here is CASSLESGNYGYTF. The DNA of the CDR3 is TGCGCCAGCAGCTTGGAGTCAGGAAACTATGGCTACACCTTC.